This paragraph covers one TCR beta chain sequence. What it binds is unknown. The assay was immunoSEQ multiplex PCR, and TCRdb's table has in-frame clones only and misses some. The repertoire holds 120,000 or so clones, with 70% to 90% as singletons. Every patient had mismatch repair deficiency by PCR or immunohistochemistry. The TCR-sequenced patients were three responders to pembrolizumab. The sample is drawn from a study of PD-1 blockade in mismatch repair-deficient tumors. Whole-study context: Patients had around twelve mismatch repair-deficient cancer types, all previously treated and progressing.

Overall study results and limits: After pembrolizumab, tumor-resident clones rose rapidly, then generally contracted before radiologic responses.

Sequences were derived from peripheral blood, sampled 44 weeks after starting pembrolizumab. This TCR was sampled from an adult with mismatch repair-deficient cancer.

CDR3 in DNA: TGTGCCAGCTCACCACCAGGGACCACCTACGAGCAGTACTTC. Its protein product is CASSPPGTTYEQYF. This sequence joins TRBV18 and TRBJ2-7, with D possibly being TRBD1 or TRBD2 (5 bases each). V was cut by 0 bases and J by 2 bases, with 8 bases left in between. The CDR3 is made up of 14 amino acids. Germline CDR1 KGHSH, CDR2 LQKENI.